This note documents a single TCR beta chain sequence. The junction shows a germline mismatch at one end, possibly a read error. Next came a second PCR, run for about 7 to 12 cycles, which used a sample-barcoded 5' primer along with a J-beta primer mix. TCRdb recomputed calls from the 5' RACE reads with MiXCR, one row per CDR3 protein. The table includes 800,000 or so distinct CDR3 sequences, roughly 25% detected once. The data derive from a study of blood T cells in healthy people across ages. Germline V lookup: CDR1 ENHRY, CDR2 SYGVKD. The CDR3 runs to 14 residues. The same specimen was also included in a second study, on T cells of mothers and their children.

The V call is TRBV10-3, the J call TRBJ2-3, with 9 bases matching TRBD1. The clonotype originates from a boy younger than 18 in good health. The sample taken for sequencing was blood. CDR3 DNA sequence: TGTGCCATCAGTTGGGACAGGGATCCAGATACGCACTATTTT. Protein: CAISWDRDPDTHYF.